This T cell receptor (beta chain) was profiled in a study of spatial heterogeneity in lung cancer. Overall study: A consistent excess of beta-chain over alpha-chain sequences was detected. Study results and limitations: Expanded alpha and beta TCR counts within tumors tracked tumor mutation counts.

CDR3 length equals 13 residues. The V and J ends lost 2 bases and 5 bases respectively, with 12 bases between them. CDR1 GTSNPN and CDR2 SVGIG come from the germline V gene (reference sequence). Judged by abundance, this clonotype is medium-sized. Its antigen is currently unknown. TCRdb processed the 5' RACE reads anew with MiXCR; each CDR3 protein has one entry. The sample lists about 4,200 distinct CDR3 sequences, 6% to 6.5% occurring once. Stated time point: sample taken at primary tumor resection. The input material, whole RNA from tumor, nontumor lung or frozen PBMC, was sequenced unsorted. The sample in question was lung tumor tissue, obtained at surgery. The chain combines TRBV30 with TRBJ1-1, with D possibly being TRBD1 (5 bases). This sequence originates from a male donor with early-stage non-small cell lung cancer. The CDR3 spells CAWSLDWGTEAFF. Here the CDR3 DNA reads TGTGCCTGGAGTCTGGACTGGGGGACTGAAGCTTTCTTT.